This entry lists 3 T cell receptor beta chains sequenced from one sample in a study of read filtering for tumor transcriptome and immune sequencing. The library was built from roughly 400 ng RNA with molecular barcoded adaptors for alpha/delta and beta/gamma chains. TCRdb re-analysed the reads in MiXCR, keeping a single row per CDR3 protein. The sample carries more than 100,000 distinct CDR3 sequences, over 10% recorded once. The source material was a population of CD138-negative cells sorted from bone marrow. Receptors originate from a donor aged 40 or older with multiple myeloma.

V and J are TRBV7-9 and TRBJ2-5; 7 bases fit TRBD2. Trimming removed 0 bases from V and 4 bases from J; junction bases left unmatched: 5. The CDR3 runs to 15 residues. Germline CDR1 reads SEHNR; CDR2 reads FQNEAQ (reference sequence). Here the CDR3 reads CASSLAASGLETQYF. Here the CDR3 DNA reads TGTGCCAGCAGCTTAGCGGCTAGCGGTCTAGAGACCCAGTACTTC. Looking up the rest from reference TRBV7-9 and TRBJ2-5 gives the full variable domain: DTGVSQNPRHKITKRGQNVTFRCDPISEHNRLYWYRQTLGQGPEFLTYFQNEAQLEKSRLLSDRFSAERPKGSFSTLEIQRTEQGDSAMYLCASSLAASGLETQYFGPGTRLLVL.

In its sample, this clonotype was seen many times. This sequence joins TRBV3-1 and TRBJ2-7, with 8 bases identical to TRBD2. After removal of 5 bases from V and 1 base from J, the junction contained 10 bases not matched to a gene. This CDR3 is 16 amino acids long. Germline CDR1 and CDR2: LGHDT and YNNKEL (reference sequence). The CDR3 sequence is CASSSQQRERSYEQYF. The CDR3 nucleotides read TGTGCCAGCAGCTCCCAACAGCGGGAGAGGTCCTACGAGCAGTACTTC.

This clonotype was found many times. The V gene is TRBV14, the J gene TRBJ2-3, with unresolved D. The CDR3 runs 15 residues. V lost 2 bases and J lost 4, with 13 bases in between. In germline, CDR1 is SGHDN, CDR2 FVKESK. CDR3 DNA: TGTGCCAGCAGCCAACCGGGTCCCCCGGCAGATACGCAGTATTTT. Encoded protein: CASSQPGPPADTQYF.